This is a list of T cell receptor beta chains from one sample in a study of cytomegalovirus exposure and HLA in healthy donors. Profiling relied on immunoSEQ multiplex PCR, and the TCRdb table lists in-frame clones only, not all of them. The sample lists approximately 120,000 clones; 73% were seen once. Sequenced sample: PBMCs. The receptors shown here come from a man in his fifties or sixties in good health and CMV-seropositive. CDR3s include the opening cysteine and the closing phenylalanine or tryptophan. A D gene is named only where the DNA matches it firmly. Some rows mark clone size as missing; the rest say once, few, many or name a class of expanded clone.

clone_size | j_call | v_call | cdr3_length | d_call | cdr3_aa | cdr3_nt
NA | TRBJ1-2 | TRBV6-4 | 13 | TRBD1 | CASSVGQGYGYTF | TGTGCCAGCAGTGTGGGACAGGGATATGGCTACACCTTC
NA | TRBJ1-4 | TRBV7-2 | 14 | TRBD1 | CASSSTGRVEKLFF | TGTGCCAGCAGCTCGACAGGGCGGGTTGAAAAACTGTTTTTT
NA | TRBJ1-6 | TRBV11-2 | 14 | NA | CASSSNRERSPLHF | TGTGCCAGCAGCAGCAACAGGGAACGCTCACCCCTCCACTTT
NA | TRBJ1-6 | TRBV4-2 | 16 | NA | CASSQDYSGENSPLHF | TGTGCCAGCAGCCAAGATTACTCGGGAGAGAATTCACCCCTCCACTTT
once | TRBJ1-6 | TRBV7-9 | 13 | NA | CASSLPSRQDLHF | TGTGCCAGCAGCTTGCCCTCGAGACAGGACCTCCACTTT
NA | TRBJ2-1 | TRBV5-4 | 13 | NA | CASSLRTQREQFF | TGTGCCAGCAGCTTGCGGACACAACGGGAGCAGTTCTTC
NA | TRBJ1-5 | TRBV6-1 | 16 | TRBD1 | CASSVSGTGLRQPQHF | TGTGCCAGCAGTGTCTCCGGGACAGGGTTAAGGCAGCCCCAGCATTTT
NA | TRBJ2-7 | TRBV6-1 | 11 | NA | CASSDHYEQYF | TGTGCCAGCAGTGACCATTACGAGCAGTACTTC
NA | TRBJ2-1 | TRBV5-1 | 19 | TRBD2 | CASSIYMATSGDTNNEQFF | TGCGCCAGCAGCATCTATATGGCGACTAGCGGGGACACGAACAATGAGCAGTTCTTC
few | TRBJ2-5 | TRBV5-1 | 16 | TRBD2 | CASSPRLAGSGETQYF | TGCGCCAGCAGCCCGCGACTAGCGGGGTCAGGAGAGACCCAGTACTTC
few | TRBJ2-5 | TRBV5-1 | 14 | TRBD1 | CASSSQGTQETQYF | TGCGCCAGCAGCTCACAGGGGACCCAAGAGACCCAGTACTTC
NA | TRBJ2-7 | TRBV7-6 | 15 | NA | CASSTPQRDTYEQYF | TGTGCCAGCAGCACGCCACAACGGGACACCTACGAGCAGTACTTC
few | TRBJ1-1 | TRBV5-4 | 14 | TRBD1 | CASSPINRGGVAFF | TGTGCCAGCAGCCCCATTAACAGGGGCGGTGTGGCTTTCTTT
NA | TRBJ1-6 | TRBV15 | 15 | TRBD1 | CATSRTGTGNSPLHF | TGTGCCACCAGCAGAACCGGGACAGGGAATTCACCCCTCCACTTT
NA | TRBJ2-2 | TRBV5-1 | 19 | TRBD2 | CASSSWTSGGEIDTGELFF | TGCGCCAGCAGCTCTTGGACTAGCGGGGGGGAAATCGACACCGGGGAGCTGTTTTTT
NA | TRBJ1-5 | TRBV6-1 | 16 | NA | CASSGARSGSNQPQHF | TGTGCCAGCAGTGGAGCCCGGTCGGGTAGCAATCAGCCCCAGCATTTT
once | TRBJ1-6 | TRBV11-1 | 17 | TRBD1 | CASSQDRRSSYNSPLHF | TGTGCCAGCAGCCAGGACAGGAGGAGCTCCTATAATTCACCCCTCCACTTT
NA | TRBJ1-1 | TRBV4-2 | 14 | NA | CASSQEASDTEAFF | TGTGCCAGCAGCCAAGAAGCAAGTGACACTGAAGCTTTCTTT
NA | TRBJ2-1 | TRBV7-6 | 12 | NA | CASSPSTGEQFF | TGTGCCAGCAGTCCCAGTACGGGTGAGCAGTTCTTC
NA | TRBJ2-3 | TRBV29-1 | 16 | TRBD2 | CSVLAGAIISTDTQYF | TGCAGCGTTCTAGCGGGGGCTATCATATCCACAGATACGCAGTATTTT
NA | TRBJ1-6 | TRBV30 | 14 | NA | CAWSQPRGYSPLHF | TGTGCCTGGAGCCAGCCACGGGGATACTCACCCCTCCACTTT
many | TRBJ1-4 | TRBV9 | 17 | NA | CASSVVGHRFFPRKLFF | TGTGCCAGCAGCGTAGTGGGCCATCGGTTTTTCCCCCGAAAACTGTTTTTT
NA | TRBJ2-3 | TRBV7-9 | 16 | NA | CASSLVQARHTDTQYF | TGTGCCAGCAGCTTAGTTCAGGCCCGACACACAGATACGCAGTATTTT
NA | TRBJ1-3 | TRBV2 | 16 | TRBD1 | CASRGTGGGSGNTIYF | TGTGCCAGCAGGGGGACAGGGGGCGGCTCTGGAAACACCATATATTTT
once | TRBJ1-3 | TRBV27 | 13 | NA | CASGQTSGNTIYF | TGTGCCAGCGGACAGACCTCTGGAAACACCATATATTTT
NA | TRBJ1-3 | TRBV5-1 | 14 | NA | CASSLGGGGNTIYF | TGCGCCAGCAGCCTCGGTGGAGGGGGAAACACCATATATTTT
once | TRBJ2-1 | TRBV7-9 | 13 | TRBD2 | CASSLGAGEAKFF | TGTGCCAGCAGCTTAGGGGCGGGGGAAGCAAAGTTCTTC
once | TRBJ2-5 | TRBV18 | 14 | TRBD1 | CASSEGTGGFSQYF | TGTGCCAGCTCGGAAGGGACAGGGGGCTTCAGCCAGTACTTC
NA | TRBJ2-5 | TRBV30 | 13 | TRBD2 | CAWRRGGHETQYF | TGTGCCTGGAGGCGGGGGGGCCATGAGACCCAGTACTTC
NA | TRBJ2-3 | TRBV28 | 15 | TRBD1 | CASSQMTGIVDTQYF | TGTGCCAGCAGTCAGATGACAGGGATCGTCGATACGCAGTATTTT
NA | TRBJ2-5 | TRBV2 | 13 | NA | CASAYQLGGTQYF | TGTGCCAGCGCTTATCAGCTGGGAGGGACCCAGTACTTC
NA | TRBJ1-6 | TRBV6-1 | 14 | NA | CASSEDRVNSPLHF | TGTGCCAGCAGTGAAGACAGGGTAAATTCACCCCTCCACTTT
once | TRBJ2-1 | TRBV20-1 | 11 | NA | CSASQNNEQFF | TGCAGTGCCTCACAGAACAATGAGCAGTTCTTC
NA | TRBJ2-7 | TRBV9 | 14 | NA | CASSVDAGNYEQYF | TGTGCCAGCAGCGTAGATGCAGGGAACTACGAGCAGTACTTC
NA | TRBJ1-5 | TRBV6-6 | 14 | NA | CASSYSLGNQPQHF | TGTGCCAGCAGTTACTCTCTCGGCAATCAGCCCCAGCATTTT
NA | TRBJ2-4 | TRBV2 | 16 | TRBD1 | CASREAGGTTKNIQYF | TGTGCCAGCAGGGAGGCAGGGGGCACGACCAAAAACATTCAGTACTTC
NA | TRBJ2-5 | TRBV7-9 | 14 | NA | CASSLGVGGPTQYF | TGTGCCAGCAGCTTAGGTGTCGGCGGTCCGACCCAGTACTTC
NA | TRBJ2-3 | TRBV9 | 15 | TRBD2 | CASSFLLAGTDTQYF | TGTGCCAGCAGCTTCTTACTAGCGGGCACAGATACGCAGTATTTT
NA | TRBJ2-7 | TRBV9 | 13 | NA | CASSVTHRDEQYF | TGTGCCAGCAGCGTAACCCATAGAGACGAGCAGTACTTC
NA | TRBJ2-1 | TRBV5-5 | 14 | NA | CASSVDSSYNEQFF | TGTGCCAGCAGCGTAGACAGTTCTTACAATGAGCAGTTCTTC
NA | TRBJ1-6 | TRBV6-6 | 16 | NA | CASQLGGAYYNSPLHF | TGTGCCAGCCAGCTAGGGGGGGCCTACTATAATTCACCCCTCCACTTT
NA | TRBJ1-2 | TRBV9 | 14 | NA | CASSTNTGTYGYTF | TGTGCCAGCAGCACGAACACAGGGACATATGGCTACACCTTC
NA | TRBJ1-5 | TRBV2 | 14 | NA | CASSGQTRRQPQHF | TGTGCCAGCAGTGGGCAAACACGCCGTCAGCCCCAGCATTTT
few | TRBJ2-7 | TRBV9 | 14 | NA | CASSVTPYSYEQYF | TGTGCCAGCAGCGTAACCCCCTATTCCTACGAGCAGTACTTC
few | TRBJ1-2 | TRBV7-9 | 14 | NA | CASSLDDRWKGYTF | TGTGCCAGCAGCTTAGACGACAGGTGGAAGGGCTACACCTTC
once | TRBJ2-4 | TRBV30 | 13 | NA | CAWSLKGLNIQYF | TGTGCCTGGAGTCTTAAGGGACTCAACATTCAGTACTTC
NA | TRBJ1-1 | TRBV4-1 | 13 | NA | CASSPPGVVEAFF | TGCGCCAGCAGCCCCCCGGGAGTAGTCGAAGCTTTCTTT
NA | TRBJ2-1 | TRBV5-6 | 17 | NA | CASSLAGIGLVDNEQFF | TGTGCCAGCAGCTTGGCCGGGATAGGGTTAGTGGACAATGAGCAGTTCTTC
NA | TRBJ1-1 | TRBV6-6 | 13 | NA | CASSYPRGTEAFF | TGCGCCAGCAGTTACCCCCGGGGGACTGAAGCTTTCTTT
few | TRBJ1-3 | TRBV19 | 16 | NA | CASSIDADSSGNTIYF | TGTGCCAGTAGTATAGATGCCGACAGCTCTGGAAACACCATATATTTT